The TCR beta chain described here comes from a study of PD-1 blockade in classical Hodgkin lymphoma. Every patient was affected by relapse after autologous stem cell transplantation, while exposure to brentuximab vedotin was not uniform. Assay used: immunoSEQ multiplex PCR; TCRdb lists only in-frame clones, some missing. The top ten clones hold 7% to 9% of a sample with 35,000 to 40,000 clones, around 88% of them seen once. CDR3 size: 13 residues. Per the germline V gene, CDR1 is LNHDA and CDR2 is SQIVND (reference sequence). V was cut by 5 bases and J by 2 bases, with 10 bases left in between. This TCR derives from a human donor with classical Hodgkin lymphoma. The V and J genes are TRBV19 and TRBJ2-7; weak D call: TRBD1 (6 bases). Sample: peripheral blood mononuclear cells (PBMCs), taken before the second cycle of nivolumab. The CDR3 sequence: CASSPRTAYEQYF. Written as DNA, the CDR3 is TGTGCCAGTAGTCCTAGGACAGCCTACGAGCAGTACTTC.